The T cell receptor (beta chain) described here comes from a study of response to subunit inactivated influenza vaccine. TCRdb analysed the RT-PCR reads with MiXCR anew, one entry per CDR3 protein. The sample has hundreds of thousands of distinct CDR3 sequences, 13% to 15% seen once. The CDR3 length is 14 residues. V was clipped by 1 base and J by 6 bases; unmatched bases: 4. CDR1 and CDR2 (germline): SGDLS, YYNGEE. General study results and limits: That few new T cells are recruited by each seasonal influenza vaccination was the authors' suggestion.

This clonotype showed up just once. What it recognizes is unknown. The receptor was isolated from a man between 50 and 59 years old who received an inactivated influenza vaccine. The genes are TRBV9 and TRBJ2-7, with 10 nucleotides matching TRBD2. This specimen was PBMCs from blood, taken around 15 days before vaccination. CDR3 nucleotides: TGTGCCAGCAGCGTATCCGGGACTAGCGTCGAGCAGTACTTC. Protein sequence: CASSVSGTSVEQYF. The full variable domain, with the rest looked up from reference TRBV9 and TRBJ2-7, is DSGVTQTPKHLITATGQRVTLRCSPRSGDLSVYWYQQSLDQGLQFLIQYYNGEERAKGNILERFSAQQFPDLHSELNLSSLELGDSALYFCASSVSGTSVEQYFGPGTRLTVT.